This TCR beta chain was sequenced during a study of T-cell reconstitution after alpha-beta-depleted transplantation in children. Construction of the TCRbeta library involved unique molecular identifiers. One entry per CDR3 protein results from TCRdb running MiXCR on the PCR reads. The sample records fewer than 700,000 distinct CDR3 sequences, 23% being singletons. This CDR3 spans 18 amino acids. Trimming at V came to 3 bases and at J to 2 bases, leaving 13 bases not matched to a gene. Germline CDR1 reads MGHRA; CDR2 reads YSYEKL. The sequenced sample was PBMCs, mostly from graft donor cells, obtained 360 days after TCRalphabeta/CD19-depleted stem cell transplant. This sequence was found in a boy in the first two years of life who had a stem cell transplant for acute myeloid leukemia, so the T cells may come from the graft donor. This chain uses TRBV4-1 with TRBJ2-3, with 8 bases fitting TRBD2. The CDR3 coding sequence is TGCGCCAGCAGCCATCCTCGCGCTACTAGCGGCGTCACAGATACGCAGTATTTT. Residues: CASSHPRATSGVTDTQYF.